The 24 T cell receptor beta chains below were found in one sample sequenced in a study of blood T cell repertoires in COVID-19. Only in-frame clones appear in the TCRdb table, and some are missing; sequencing was by immunoSEQ multiplex PCR. Of tens of thousands of clones in the sample, approximately 90% are singletons; the top ten hold about 3%. Sequencing was carried out using peripheral blood. These receptors were obtained from a man in his forties or fifties with acute or convalescent COVID-19.

The table lists this clone with a count of one. The chain uses TRBV10-3 and TRBJ1-6; 8 bases are shared with TRBD1. The CDR3 sequence is 13 residues long. J was trimmed by 7 bases and V by 6 bases; bases with no gene match: 2. Germline CDR1 and CDR2: ENHRY and SYGVKD. The CDR3 DNA is TGTGCCATCAGCACAGGGGGGAATTCACCCCTCCACTTT. Protein product: CAISTGGNSPLHF.

The V gene is TRBV4-2, the J gene TRBJ2-2; 9 bases are a match to TRBD2. The CDR3 is 19 amino acids. The germline V gene has CDR1 LGHNA and CDR2 YNFKEQ. Trimming cost V 3 bases and J 0 bases; bases outside gene matches: 11. CDR3 bases: TGTGCCAGCAGCCATTTAAACCTAGCGGGGAGCGCGAACACCGGGGAGCTGTTTTTT. Protein: CASSHLNLAGSANTGELFF.

The chain couples TRBV5-1 to TRBJ2-3, with 7 bases fitting TRBD1. The CDR3 extends over 14 amino acids. The V gene end was trimmed by 4 bases and the J gene end by 2 bases; junction bases not matched to a gene: 4. Germline CDR1 is SGHRS and CDR2 is YFSETQ. Here the CDR3 reads CASSAGQATDTQYF. CDR3 sequence (DNA): TGCGCCAGCAGCGCCGGACAGGCCACAGATACGCAGTATTTT.

V and J are TRBV4-2 and TRBJ2-3, with D unclear. Germline V gene data show CDR1 as LGHNA and CDR2 as YNFKEQ. Trimming pared 3 bases from V and 4 bases from J, leaving 8 bases between. The length of the CDR3 is 13 residues. The DNA of the CDR3 is TGTGCCAGCAGCCAGCCACCAGCAGATACGCAGTATTTT. Amino acids: CASSQPPADTQYF.

V usage is TRBV5-4 and J usage is TRBJ2-5; D might be TRBD1 (5 bases). The CDR3 consists of 13 residues. V dropped 0 bases and J dropped 6 bases, with 9 bases sitting between them. The germline V gene encodes CDR1 SGHNT and CDR2 YYREEE (reference sequence). For the CDR3, the DNA is TGTGCCAGCAGCTTGGATAGGGGAAAGACCCAGTACTTC. Amino acids: CASSLDRGKTQYF.

This sequence joins TRBV14 and TRBJ2-3; 9 bases line up with TRBD2. The CDR3 extends over 16 amino acids. Germline-derived CDR1 and CDR2 are SGHDN and FVKESK. The junction had 4 bases not matched to a gene; V was cut back by 0 bases and J by 3 bases. The CDR3 loop is CASSQEWLAGTDTQYF. The DNA of the CDR3 is TGTGCCAGCAGCCAAGAATGGCTAGCGGGGACAGATACGCAGTATTTT.

V and J are TRBV23-1 and TRBJ1-4; 9 bases fit TRBD1. TRBV23-1 counts as an open reading frame of uncertain function. There are 15 residues in the CDR3. V shed 2 bases and J 6 bases; nucleotides not matched to a gene: 4. The CDR3 DNA sequence: TGCGCCAGCAGTCAACCGGACAGGGGAGATGAAAAACTGTTTTTT. Protein: CASSQPDRGDEKLFF.

The chain uses TRBV30 and TRBJ1-1, with 8 bases fitting TRBD1. Germline CDR1 and CDR2: GTSNPN and SVGIG (reference sequence). CDR3 size: 16 residues. J gave up 0 bases and V 4 bases, and 10 bases lay outside the gene matches. CDR3 DNA sequence: TGTGCCTGGACACAGGGGACAGGTTGGATGAACACTGAAGCTTTCTTT. It encodes CAWTQGTGWMNTEAFF.

This clone was seen just once. The chain is built from TRBV6-5 and TRBJ2-1; the D gene is possibly TRBD2 (6 bases). This CDR3 has 14 residues. Germline V gene data show CDR1 as MNHEY and CDR2 as SVGAGI. The V end was cut by 6 bases, the J end by 8 bases, with 17 bases between. The CDR3 bases are TGTGCCAGCAGAGATACTGGGGGGATCGATGAGCAGTTCTTC. Amino acid sequence: CASRDTGGIDEQFF.

The rearrangement uses TRBV30 and TRBJ2-3; 7 nucleotides align to TRBD1. The CDR3 covers 15 residues. From germline, CDR1 is GTSNPN and CDR2 SVGIG (reference sequence). Trimming at V came to 1 base and at J to 4 bases, leaving 8 bases not matched to a gene. The CDR3 region has the DNA TGTGCCTGGAGTGCGACAGGGATTGACGCAGATACGCAGTATTTT. This translates into CAWSATGIDADTQYF. The whole variable domain, remainder taken from reference TRBV30 and TRBJ2-3, is SQTIHQWPATLVQPVGSPLSLECTVEGTSNPNLYWYRQAAGRGLQLLFYSVGIGQISSEVPQNLSASRPQDRQFILSSKKLLLSDSGFYLCAWSATGIDADTQYFGPGTRLTVL.

On this clone: The DNA is left out, because the CDR3 cannot be placed on it with certainty; the CDR3 is given as TCRdb lists it. This sample includes further DNA sequences coding for the same CDR3. This chain links TRBV19 with TRBJ2-3; the D segment call TRBD2 is taken from the table without a DNA check. Per the germline V gene, CDR1 is LNHDA and CDR2 is SQIVND (reference sequence). The CDR3 spans 14 amino acids, including both terminal residues. CDR3 sequence: CASSSGGFTDTQYF.

The chain joins TRBV3-1 (or the pseudogene TRBV3-2) to TRBJ1-2, with D unclear. V lost 1 base to trimming and J lost 7 bases, with 10 bases between them. The germline CDR1 and CDR2 sequences are LGHDT and YNNKEL (reference sequence). This CDR3 has 13 amino acids. The CDR3 loop reads CASSQGGNGGYTF. DNA of the CDR3: TGTGCCAGCAGCCAAGGAGGGAATGGTGGCTACACCTTC.

The J gene is TRBJ1-6, the V gene TRBV3-1 (or the pseudogene TRBV3-2); D not resolved. Germline assignment: CDR1 LGHDT and CDR2 YNNKEL (reference sequence). Trimming took off 4 bases at V and 10 bases at J, with 11 bases between the two ends. There are 13 residues in the CDR3. CDR3 coding DNA: TGTGCCAGCAGCCGGCGGGGTCAGTCACCCCTCCACTTT. Residues: CASSRRGQSPLHF.

The V and J genes are TRBV6-5 and TRBJ1-1; the D gene is possibly TRBD1 (5 bases). V lost 7 bases and J 1 base, leaving 16 bases between the germline ends. The CDR3 loop spans 15 amino acids. Germline-derived CDR1 and CDR2 are MNHEY and SVGAGI. CDR3 nucleotide sequence: TGTGCCAGCATCCAGGGAAAAGTGGCGAACACTGAAGCTTTCTTT. Its translation: CASIQGKVANTEAFF.

As for this clone: Other DNA sequences in this specimen translate into the identical CDR3. The rearrangement uses TRBV4-2 and TRBJ1-5; 10 bases align to TRBD1. The CDR3 length is 16 residues. With 3 bases clipped from V and 4 bases from J, the junction kept 6 bases outside the gene matches. The germline V gene encodes CDR1 LGHNA and CDR2 YNFKEQ. The CDR3 loop reads CASSQGGTGVNQPQHF. The CDR3 DNA reads TGTGCCAGCAGCCAGGGCGGGACAGGGGTTAATCAGCCCCAGCATTTT.

This chain joins TRBV6-5 and TRBJ1-1, with TRBD1 matching over 9 bases. CDR1 and CDR2 from the germline V gene are MNHEY and SVGAGI. The CDR3 spans 14 residues. V gave up 6 bases and J gave up 3 bases; unmatched junction bases: 5. The CDR3 loop reads CASRGGTGYTEAFF. The CDR3, as DNA: TGTGCCAGCAGGGGGGGGACAGGGTACACTGAAGCTTTCTTT.

The CDR3 bases are TGCGCCAGCAGCTTAGAAGGACAGGGCTCCGCTGAAAAACTGTTTTTT. Encoded protein: CASSLEGQGSAEKLFF. The chain has TRBV5-1 and TRBJ1-4, with 8 bases aligning to TRBD1. The CDR3 runs 16 residues. CDR1 and CDR2 from the germline V gene are SGHRS and YFSETQ. J was trimmed by 7 bases and V by 2 bases; bases with no gene match: 10.

V is TRBV2 and J is TRBJ1-2; the D gene is possibly TRBD1 (6 bases). This CDR3 spans 15 amino acids. Trimming stripped 4 bases from V and 4 bases from J, with 16 bases between. Germline-derived CDR1 and CDR2 are SNHLY and FYNNEI. The CDR3 region has the DNA TGTGCCAGCAGTGGATGGAGACGGGGGGCCTATGGCTACACCTTC. This translates into CASSGWRRGAYGYTF.

The V and J genes are TRBV7-2 and TRBJ1-1; D call uncertain. This CDR3 is 13 amino acids long. Trimming left V 2 bases short and J 4 bases short, with 8 bases between. Germline values: CDR1 SGHTA, CDR2 FQGNSA. Here the CDR3 DNA reads TGTGCCAGCAGCTTATTAGAGCGCACTGAAGCTTTCTTT. Its translation is CASSLLERTEAFF.

Only one count was recorded for this clone. This sequence joins TRBV30 and TRBJ2-3; D not resolved. Germline V gives CDR1 GTSNPN, CDR2 SVGIG (reference sequence). The CDR3 has 15 residues. Between the trimmed V and J ends, which lost 3 bases and 2 bases, there was a span of 15 bases. CDR3 loop: CAWSLSRSFTDTQYF. The CDR3 DNA sequence: TGTGCCTGGAGCCTCTCCCGGAGCTTCACAGATACGCAGTATTTT.

The chain is built from TRBV2 and TRBJ2-1, with D perhaps matching TRBD2 (6 bases). The V end was cut by 2 bases, the J end by 8 bases, with 19 bases between. The germline gives CDR1 SNHLY, CDR2 FYNNEI. This CDR3 is built from 16 residues. The CDR3 nucleotides read TGTGCCAGCAGTGAATCCGGGGGTGTCCTGTGGCATGAGCAGTTCTTC. Its translation: CASSESGGVLWHEQFF.

The chain joins TRBV18 to TRBJ2-7; D uncertain. Germline V gene sequence: CDR1 KGHSH, CDR2 LQKENI. There are 15 residues in the CDR3. V gave up 2 bases and J gave up 1 base, with 12 bases separating them. The CDR3 nucleotides read TGTGCCAGCTCACCAAACCTCGCAGGATCCTACGAGCAGTACTTC. Translation gives CASSPNLAGSYEQYF.

This rearrangement joins TRBV5-5 to TRBJ1-1, with a weak D call TRBD1 (5 bases). The V end lost 5 bases, the J end lost 5 bases, and 19 bases lay between the germline ends. Looked up from germline, CDR1 is SGHKS and CDR2 is YYEKEE (reference sequence). The CDR3 consists of 15 residues. CDR3 DNA sequence: TGTGCCAGCAGGCGGGACTCAATAGGCGGGACTGAAGCTTTCTTT. The encoded protein is CASRRDSIGGTEAFF.

The gene calls are TRBV9 and TRBJ2-2, with 7 bases matching TRBD1. The J segment lost 7 bases and the V segment lost 2 bases, leaving 11 bases of the junction unmatched. Germline V gene sequence: CDR1 SGDLS, CDR2 YYNGEE. The CDR3 is 16 amino acids. Written as DNA, the CDR3 is TGTGCCAGCAGCGTTGGTGACAGGGTTTTATTCGGGGAGCTGTTTTTT. This codes for CASSVGDRVLFGELFF.